This T cell receptor beta chain was recovered during a study of cytomegalovirus exposure and HLA in healthy donors. Clones were sequenced by immunoSEQ multiplex PCR, and TCRdb holds only the in-frame ones, with some missing. This sample has approximately 90,000 clones, with 96% found just once. This TCR came from a man aged 18-30 years in good health and CMV-seronegative. Sequencing was done on a sample of PBMCs.

CDR3 sequence reads: CASSLAGGWGETQYF. Written as DNA, the CDR3 is TGCGCCAGCAGCTTGGCAGGGGGATGGGGAGAGACCCAGTACTTC. The chain links TRBV5-1 to TRBJ2-5; 7 bases agree with TRBD1. The junction had 6 bases not matched to a gene; V was cut back by 0 bases and J by 4 bases. This CDR3 contains 15 residues. Per germline, CDR1 SGHRS and CDR2 YFSETQ.